This passage covers 23 T cell receptor beta chains from one sample sequenced in a study of T cells in Graves' hyperthyroidism and ophthalmopathy. Amplification targeted TCR beta CDR3 regions from RNA transcripts. First-round RT-PCR of the TCR CDR3 relied on the HTBI primer set. TCRdb redid the calling of the multiplex PCR reads with MiXCR, one entry per CDR3 protein. The sample carries around 600,000 distinct CDR3 sequences, around 14% recorded once. The specimen was blood. Receptors were obtained from a woman aged 18 to 35 with Graves' ophthalmopathy.

At least ten counts were recorded for this clonotype. The chain carries TRBV18 and TRBJ2-7, with D perhaps matching TRBD2 (6 bases). Per germline, CDR1 KGHSH and CDR2 LQKENI. The CDR3 has 15 residues. V lost 2 bases and J 3 bases, leaving 14 bases between the germline ends. The CDR3 nucleotides are TGTGCCAGCTCACCAAGCCGGGACTCTCTCTACGAGCAGTACTTC. Encoded protein: CASSPSRDSLYEQYF.

This clonotype showed up many times. The rearrangement links TRBV2 to TRBJ2-1; the D is unclear. The germline V and J ends were trimmed by 6 bases and 5 bases, with 5 bases remaining between them. The germline CDR1 and CDR2 sequences are SNHLY and FYNNEI. The CDR3 runs to 11 residues. The CDR3, as DNA: TGTGCCAGCAGGGGGAACAATGAGCAGTTCTTC. This codes for CASRGNNEQFF.

This clonotype has ten or more counts. The rearrangement uses TRBV20-1 and TRBJ2-3; D gene ambiguous. Per the germline V gene, CDR1 is DFQATT and CDR2 is SNEGSKA (reference sequence). V was shortened by 6 bases and J by 0 bases, with 13 bases between the two germline ends. CDR3 length: 14 residues. The CDR3 loop is CSAPVPGSTDTQYF. The CDR3 nucleotides are TGCAGTGCCCCCGTCCCCGGGAGCACAGATACGCAGTATTTT.

Note on this clonotype: The DNA is omitted, as the CDR3 cannot be located on it reliably, and the CDR3 follows TCRdb's listing. The rearrangement links TRBV28 to TRBJ2-1. The CDR3 numbers 15 amino acids, ends counted. The germline V gene has CDR1 MDHEN and CDR2 SYDVKM. CDR3 sequence reads: CASSFGQGIHNEQSF.

This clonotype has ten or more counts. The chain recombines TRBV12-3 or TRBV12-4 with TRBJ1-1, with D tentatively TRBD1 (6 bases). CDR3 length: 14 amino acids. Trimming removed 4 bases from V and 5 bases from J, with 14 bases in between. CDR3 residues: CASSSSGDVTEAFF. The CDR3 region has the DNA TGTGCCAGCAGTTCCTCAGGGGATGTGACTGAAGCTTTCTTT.

The chain employs TRBV4-2 and TRBJ1-2; a possible D gene is TRBD1 (5 bases). The CDR3 spans 16 residues. The germline V gene has CDR1 LGHNA and CDR2 YNFKEQ. Trimming shortened V by 0 bases and J by 0 bases, and 11 bases separated the two germline ends. CDR3 DNA: TGTGCCAGCAGCCAAGATTTGGGACCTTCTAACTATGGCTACACCTTC. Translating it yields CASSQDLGPSNYGYTF.

The chain carries TRBV20-1 and TRBJ2-7; D gene unclear. The CDR3 extends over 13 amino acids. Trimming stripped 6 bases from V and 5 bases from J, with 17 bases between. Germline V gene data show CDR1 as DFQATT and CDR2 as SNEGSKA (reference sequence). CDR3 in amino acids: CSAPGSGENEQYF. The CDR3 bases are TGCAGTGCCCCTGGGTCGGGCGAGAACGAGCAGTACTTC.

This sequence joins TRBV20-1 and TRBJ2-2; a weak D match, TRBD1 (6 bases). This CDR3 is 15 amino acids long. Trimming cost V 1 base and J 5 bases, with 14 bases left between them. Looked up from germline, CDR1 is DFQATT and CDR2 is SNEGSKA (reference sequence). DNA of the CDR3: TGCAGTGCTAGAGGTCGCCAGGGGAGTACCGGGGAGCTGTTTTTT. This gives the protein CSARGRQGSTGELFF.

The V gene is TRBV20-1, the J gene TRBJ2-7, with D perhaps matching TRBD2 (5 bases). Trimming cost V 1 base and J 0 bases, with 10 bases left between them. CDR3 length: 14 residues. Germline V gives CDR1 DFQATT, CDR2 SNEGSKA (reference sequence). The CDR3 DNA sequence: TGCAGTGCTAGAGTTCCGGGATACTCCTACGAGCAGTACTTC. The encoded protein is CSARVPGYSYEQYF.

The genes are TRBV4-1 and TRBJ1-4; D possibly corresponds to TRBD1 (6 bases). The germline V and J ends were trimmed by 1 base and 5 bases, with 11 bases remaining between them. Per the germline V gene, CDR1 is MGHRA and CDR2 is YSYEKL. The CDR3 contains 15 residues. The CDR3: CASSQGGQINEKLFF. In nucleotides, the CDR3 is TGCGCCAGCAGCCAAGGCGGACAGATCAATGAAAAACTGTTTTTT.

This chain joins TRBV9 and TRBJ1-2, with 9 bases lining up with TRBD1. Germline V gene data show CDR1 as SGDLS and CDR2 as YYNGEE. Trimming at V came to 4 bases and at J to 2 bases, leaving 9 bases not matched to a gene. This CDR3 comprises 16 residues. CDR3 sequence (DNA): TGTGCCAGCAGCCCTCGAAAACAGGGGGCGAACTATGGCTACACCTTC. Translation: CASSPRKQGANYGYTF. The entire variable domain, with the rest obtained from reference TRBV9 and TRBJ1-2, is as follows: DSGVTQTPKHLITATGQRVTLRCSPRSGDLSVYWYQQSLDQGLQFLIQYYNGEERAKGNILERFSAQQFPDLHSELNLSSLELGDSALYFCASSPRKQGANYGYTFGSGTRLTVV.

V gene TRBV30 combines with J gene TRBJ1-2; TRBD1 agrees at 12 bases. CDR1 GTSNPN and CDR2 SVGIG come from the germline V gene (reference sequence). Unmatched junction bases numbered 6, after V lost 1 base and J lost 3 bases. The CDR3 length is 16 residues. The CDR3: CAWSGHGTGGDYGYTF. The CDR3 DNA reads TGTGCCTGGAGTGGGCACGGGACAGGGGGCGACTATGGCTACACCTTC.

Ten or more counts support this clonotype. The DNA for the CDR3 is TGTGCCAGCAGATGGCAGGGGGACGGCACCGGGGAGCTGTTTTTT. It translates to CASRWQGDGTGELFF. V is TRBV6-1 and J is TRBJ2-2, with 7 positions matching TRBD1. Germline CDR1 is MNHNS and CDR2 is SASEGT. The V and J ends lost 6 bases and 4 bases, in that order; junction bases with no gene match: 8. There are 15 residues in the CDR3.

This clonotype was seen many times. This chain uses TRBV27 with TRBJ1-5; D unclear. The CDR3 length is 16 residues. Trimming removed 0 bases from V and 0 bases from J, with 9 bases in between. CDR1 is MNHEY, CDR2 SMNVEV, per germline (reference sequence). CDR3 sequence: CASSLSGSNSNQPQHF. For the CDR3, the DNA is TGTGCCAGCAGTTTATCAGGGAGTAATAGCAATCAGCCCCAGCATTTT.

V and J are TRBV4-2 and TRBJ2-5, with 8 bases matching TRBD2. Trimming at V came to 0 bases and at J to 8 bases, leaving 5 bases not matched to a gene. The CDR3 totals 14 residues. Per germline, CDR1 LGHNA and CDR2 YNFKEQ. The CDR3 here is CASSQDRGGDTQYF. The CDR3 DNA reads as TGTGCCAGCAGCCAAGATCGGGGGGGGGACACCCAGTACTTC.

This clonotype came up many times. The rearrangement links TRBV20-1 to TRBJ2-7; 9 nucleotides match TRBD2. J was trimmed by 5 bases and V by 1 base; bases with no gene match: 6. CDR1 and CDR2 from the germline V gene are DFQATT and SNEGSKA (reference sequence). The CDR3 is made up of 14 amino acids. Written as DNA, the CDR3 is TGCAGTGCTAGAGGAGGACTAGCGAGACACGAGCAGTACTTC. Protein: CSARGGLARHEQYF.

In this sample, this clonotype turned up many times. J is TRBJ2-1 and V is TRBV7-2, with a possible D match to TRBD1 (5 bases). CDR1 is SGHTA, CDR2 FQGNSA, per germline. The CDR3 consists of 15 residues. V was cut by 2 bases and J by 6 bases, with 14 bases left in between. As DNA, the CDR3 is TGTGCCAGCAGCTTATTAGGGGTTTCGGTCAATGAGCAGTTCTTC. Translating it yields CASSLLGVSVNEQFF.

This clonotype has just a few counts. The chain joins TRBV9 to TRBJ2-1; D unresolved. Germline V gene lookup returns CDR1 SGDLS and CDR2 YYNGEE. V was cut by 0 bases and J by 4 bases, with 11 bases left in between. This CDR3 spans 15 amino acids. The CDR3 DNA reads TGTGCCAGCAGCGTAGGTGGCGGAATGTACAATGAGCAGTTCTTC. As protein: CASSVGGGMYNEQFF.

This clonotype was picked up many times. The chain uses TRBV28 and TRBJ1-1; unclear D gene. V was clipped by 11 bases and J by 3 bases, with 16 bases between them. This CDR3 contains 13 residues. Germline lookup yields CDR1 MDHEN and CDR2 SYDVKM. The CDR3 here is CASRTSGYTEAFF. In DNA, the CDR3 is TGTGCCTCAAGGACCTCAGGTTACACTGAAGCTTTCTTT.

The rearrangement joins TRBV27 to TRBJ2-7, with D unresolved. Germline assignment: CDR1 MNHEY and CDR2 SMNVEV (reference sequence). This CDR3 spans 13 amino acids. The V end lost 5 bases, the J end lost 6 bases, and 14 bases lay between the germline ends. CDR3 nucleotides: TGTGCCAGCAGTGTCCTCCACGGGTTCGAGCAGTACTTC. Encoded protein: CASSVLHGFEQYF.

This chain joins TRBV19 and TRBJ2-7; 10 bases map to TRBD2. Germline CDR1 reads LNHDA; CDR2 reads SQIVND (reference sequence). The CDR3 contains 14 residues. V was pared by 6 bases and J by 3 bases, with 5 bases of the junction left unmatched. Here the CDR3 DNA reads TGTGCCAGTAGCACACTAGCGGGATTCTACGAGCAGTACTTC. Protein product: CASSTLAGFYEQYF.

This clonotype was recorded many times. This chain links TRBV7-8 with TRBJ2-1, with D tentatively TRBD2 (5 bases). The CDR3 loop spans 17 amino acids. V shed 5 bases and J shed 7 bases, with 24 bases lying between them. Germline assignment: CDR1 SGHVS and CDR2 FQNEAQ. The CDR3 loop is CASSRPSREDWINEQFF. The CDR3 coding sequence is TGTGCCAGCAGCCGCCCATCCCGAGAGGACTGGATAAATGAGCAGTTCTTC.

The chain has TRBV6-5 and TRBJ2-2; D is perhaps TRBD1 (6 bases). The length of the CDR3 is 15 residues. Trimming removed 5 bases from V and 10 bases from J, with 20 bases in between. Per the germline V gene, CDR1 is MNHEY and CDR2 is SVGAGI. The CDR3 region is CASSLQGRGFMELFF. CDR3 nucleotides: TGTGCCAGCAGTCTACAGGGTAGGGGGTTCATGGAGCTGTTTTTT.